The next 14 T cell receptor beta chains were all read from a single sample in a study of CD4+ T cells in melanoma. Produced via immunoSEQ multiplex PCR; TCRdb's table is partial and in-frame only. The repertoire holds about 4,900 clones, with 64% as singletons. The sample taken for sequencing was cells from a culture (not recorded whether cultured in vitro). Every receptor here comes from a human donor with melanoma.

This clone was observed a single time. The chain carries TRBV12-3 or TRBV12-4 and TRBJ1-2; D remains ambiguous. V lost 3 bases and J 4 bases, leaving 9 bases between the germline ends. This CDR3 contains 13 residues. CDR3 nucleotides: TGTGCCAGCAGTTTCAGGTCAGGCTATGGCTACACCTTC. Translated: CASSFRSGYGYTF.

This clone rates as medium-sized. CDR3 protein: CASSYRPAGVTEAFF. In DNA, the CDR3 is TGTGCCAGCAGTTACCGTCCGGCTGGGGTGACTGAAGCTTTCTTT. The chain is built from TRBV6-5 and TRBJ1-1; no reliable D call. CDR1 is MNHEY and CDR2 is SVGAGI in the germline V gene. Trimming stripped 2 bases from V and 5 bases from J, with 15 bases between. The CDR3 runs to 15 residues.

This chain links TRBV5-1 with TRBJ2-3; the match to TRBD2 covers 11 bases. The J segment lost 2 bases and the V segment lost 0 bases, leaving 8 bases of the junction unmatched. This CDR3 has 18 residues. The germline V gene has CDR1 SGHRS and CDR2 YFSETQ. The CDR3 protein is CASSLAKLAGENTDTQYF. As DNA, the CDR3 is TGCGCCAGCAGCTTGGCCAAACTAGCGGGGGAGAACACAGATACGCAGTATTTT.

The chain combines TRBV4-2 with TRBJ2-2; D not certain. The length of the CDR3 is 15 residues. Germline-derived CDR1 and CDR2 are LGHNA and YNFKEQ. Trimming took 4 bases from V and 1 from J, leaving 10 bases between them. CDR3 sequence reads: CASSRQPLNTGELFF. In DNA, the CDR3 is TGTGCCAGCAGCCGTCAGCCCTTGAACACCGGGGAGCTGTTTTTT.

The V and J genes are TRBV30 and TRBJ1-3; D remains unclear. Trimming removed 4 bases from V and 4 bases from J, with 8 bases in between. The CDR3 covers 12 residues. Germline lookup yields CDR1 GTSNPN and CDR2 SVGIG (reference sequence). The CDR3 nucleotides are TGTGCCTGGAAAGGCCGGGGAAACACCATATATTTT. Translation gives CAWKGRGNTIYF.

The V call is TRBV7-8, the J call TRBJ2-1, with 7 bases aligning to TRBD2. V trimming: 3 bases; J trimming: 5 bases; junction bases outside the gene matches: 10. Germline V gene data show CDR1 as SGHVS and CDR2 as FQNEAQ. This CDR3 is 16 amino acids long. The CDR3: CASSFRAGRNDNEQFF. The CDR3 bases are TGTGCCAGCAGCTTTCGAGCGGGGAGAAACGACAATGAGCAGTTCTTC.

In this sample, this clone is medium-sized. The J gene is TRBJ2-1, the V gene TRBV24-1; D perhaps matches TRBD1 (6 bases). Germline loops: CDR1 KGHDR, CDR2 SFDVKD. V was trimmed by 0 bases and J by 6 bases, leaving 11 bases between them. There are 15 residues in the CDR3. The CDR3 nucleotides are TGTGCCACCAGTGATTTGGTCCAGGGGATCAATGAGCAGTTCTTC. This encodes CATSDLVQGINEQFF.

This rearrangement joins TRBV20-1 to TRBJ1-1; D is ambiguous. CDR1 and CDR2 from the germline V gene are DFQATT and SNEGSKA (reference sequence). CDR3 length: 11 residues. V was pared by 6 bases and J by 10 bases, with 15 bases between. The CDR3 sequence is CSAGGEGRAFF. As DNA, the CDR3 is TGCAGTGCAGGTGGGGAAGGTCGAGCTTTCTTT.

This clone is medium-sized within its sample. The V gene is TRBV4-1, the J gene TRBJ2-1; D perhaps matches TRBD2 (6 bases). Germline V gives CDR1 MGHRA, CDR2 YSYEKL. V was trimmed by 4 bases and J by 4 bases, leaving 17 bases between them. The CDR3 runs 16 residues. The CDR3 sequence: CASSRHQSGSYNEQFF. DNA of the CDR3: TGCGCCAGCAGCCGTCACCAGAGCGGGTCGTACAATGAGCAGTTCTTC.

This sequence joins TRBV4-3 and TRBJ2-3, with TRBD2 matching 11 bases. Germline-derived CDR1 and CDR2 are LGHNA and YSLEER. V was clipped by 0 bases and J by 1 base; unmatched bases: 3. The CDR3 covers 17 residues. The CDR3 sequence is CASSQDPGLAGTDTQYF. The DNA for the CDR3 is TGCGCCAGCAGCCAAGATCCGGGACTAGCGGGCACAGATACGCAGTATTTT.

V is TRBV19 and J is TRBJ2-2, with D possibly being TRBD1 or TRBD2 (6 bases each). The CDR3 sequence is 14 residues long. From germline, CDR1 is LNHDA and CDR2 SQIVND (reference sequence). V gave up 6 bases and J gave up 6 bases, with 14 bases separating them. CDR3 region: CASRSRGGPGELFF. The DNA for the CDR3 is TGTGCCAGTAGGTCCAGGGGAGGTCCCGGGGAGCTGTTTTTT.

This rearrangement joins TRBV7-9 to TRBJ2-7; 7 bases fit TRBD1. CDR1 SEHNR and CDR2 FQNEAQ come from the germline V gene (reference sequence). V shed 5 bases, J shed 1 base, and the junction held 5 bases outside the gene matches. The CDR3 runs 14 residues. Here the CDR3 reads CASSRPGQSYEQYF. In DNA, the CDR3 is TGTGCCAGCAGCCGCCCGGGACAGTCCTACGAGCAGTACTTC.

The rearrangement joins TRBV5-5 to TRBJ2-5, with D uncertain. From germline, CDR1 is SGHKS and CDR2 YYEKEE (reference sequence). CDR3 length equals 14 residues. V dropped 2 bases and J dropped 4 bases, with 12 bases sitting between them. The CDR3 reads CASSFSPVPETQYF. The DNA for the CDR3 is TGTGCCAGCAGCTTTTCCCCGGTCCCAGAGACCCAGTACTTC.

V and J are TRBV19 and TRBJ1-5; D is unresolved. Germline V gene sequence: CDR1 LNHDA, CDR2 SQIVND (reference sequence). CDR3 size: 16 residues. Trimming left V 8 bases short and J 0 bases short, with 17 bases between. The CDR3 region is CASSKITEYSNQPQHF. CDR3 nucleotide sequence: TGTGCCAGTTCCAAAATCACAGAGTATAGCAATCAGCCCCAGCATTTT.